The 20 T cell receptor beta chains presented below share a single source sample, sequenced in a study of cytomegalovirus exposure and HLA in healthy donors. Primers for the PCR totalled 60 Vbeta and 13 Jbeta. The data were produced by immunoSEQ multiplex PCR, yet TCRdb's version contains in-frame clones alone and is incomplete. Here the sample spans 120,000 to 150,000 clones, roughly two thirds being singletons. Input material: PBMCs. These TCRs come from a woman aged 40-49 years in good health and CMV-seronegative.

Note on this clone: A junction boundary mismatches the germline segment, possibly from a read error. The genes are TRBV5-4 and TRBJ2-3, with TRBD1 matching over 7 bases. The CDR3 extends over 16 amino acids. Germline V gene lookup returns CDR1 SGHNT and CDR2 YYREEE (reference sequence). In DNA, the CDR3 is TGTGCCAGCAGTTTGGCTTACAGGGGTAGCACAGATACGCAGTATTTT. This encodes CASSLAYRGSTDTQYF.

V is TRBV25-1 and J is TRBJ1-2; D perhaps matches TRBD1 (5 bases). V was cut by 1 base and J by 2 bases, with 20 bases left in between. The CDR3 has 18 amino acids. Germline loops: CDR1 MGHDK, CDR2 SYGVNS. Written as DNA, the CDR3 is TGTGCCAGCAGTGAATTCTTCCAGGACATGGGCACAAACTATGGCTACACCTTC. As protein: CASSEFFQDMGTNYGYTF.

There are a few counts of this clone. V gene TRBV4-1 combines with J gene TRBJ1-5, with 7 bases identical to TRBD1. The CDR3 runs 16 residues. V lost 1 base to trimming and J lost 4 bases; unmatched junction nucleotides: 7. CDR1 is MGHRA and CDR2 is YSYEKL in the germline V gene. Here the CDR3 reads CASSQVIGGGNQPQHF. DNA for the CDR3: TGCGCCAGCAGCCAAGTTATAGGGGGCGGGAATCAGCCCCAGCATTTT.

V and J are TRBV4-2 and TRBJ2-5; 9 bases fit TRBD1. CDR1 LGHNA and CDR2 YNFKEQ come from the germline V gene. CDR3 length: 17 residues. V was pared by 4 bases and J by 2 bases, with 11 bases of the junction left unmatched. CDR3 bases: TGTGCCAGCAGCCGACAGGGACAGGGCGGGGGTCAAGAGACCCAGTACTTC. Amino acid sequence: CASSRQGQGGGQETQYF.

The chain combines TRBV27 with TRBJ2-5; 9 bases agree with TRBD1. This CDR3 region has 16 residues. Germline loops: CDR1 MNHEY, CDR2 SMNVEV (reference sequence). Trimming at V came to 2 bases and at J to 3 bases, leaving 7 bases not matched to a gene. The CDR3 protein is CASSLITGGAKETQYF. The CDR3 nucleotides read TGTGCCAGCAGTTTAATCACAGGGGGCGCCAAAGAGACCCAGTACTTC.

The rearrangement links TRBV27 to TRBJ1-2, with 7 bases identical to TRBD1. Germline V CDR1 and CDR2: MNHEY, SMNVEV (reference sequence). V shed 2 bases and J 4 bases; nucleotides not matched to a gene: 7. This CDR3 is 15 amino acids long. The CDR3 here is CASSLEGQSLYGYTF. The CDR3 DNA sequence: TGTGCCAGCAGTTTAGAGGGACAGAGCCTCTATGGCTACACCTTC.

This clone was seen only a few times. The chain employs TRBV27 and TRBJ1-1, with D possibly matching TRBD1 (6 bases). CDR1 is MNHEY and CDR2 is SMNVEV in the germline V gene (reference sequence). V gave up 6 bases and J gave up 1 base, with 9 bases separating them. This CDR3 comprises 13 residues. The CDR3 region is CASRPGQNTEAFF. CDR3 sequence (DNA): TGTGCCAGCAGGCCGGGACAGAACACTGAAGCTTTCTTT.

The genes are TRBV5-1 and TRBJ2-1; possible D gene TRBD2, 5 bases. Germline V gene data show CDR1 as SGHRS and CDR2 as YFSETQ. The CDR3 consists of 16 residues. Trimming stripped 1 base from V and 6 bases from J, with 17 bases between. In DNA form, the CDR3 reads TGCGCCAGCAGCTTGTTCGCGGCGGGCGATTCCAATGAGCAGTTCTTC. Its translation is CASSLFAAGDSNEQFF.

J is TRBJ2-7 and V is TRBV7-9, with a weak D call TRBD2 (6 bases). V lost 4 bases and J 2 bases, leaving 18 bases between the germline ends. CDR1 SEHNR and CDR2 FQNEAQ come from the germline V gene (reference sequence). The CDR3 has 16 amino acids. The CDR3 here is CASSYTGVSTTYEQYF. CDR3 coding DNA: TGTGCCAGCAGCTACACGGGGGTCAGTACCACCTACGAGCAGTACTTC.

This clone occurred a few times. This chain connects TRBV6-6 to TRBJ2-5; TRBD1 matches 9 bases. Losses at the gene ends were 6 bases for V and 2 bases for J; bases not matched to a gene: 7. The CDR3 sequence is 15 residues long. The germline CDR1 and CDR2 sequences are MNHNY and SVGAGI (reference sequence). CDR3 loop: CASSQGTGQQETQYF. CDR3 sequence (DNA): TGTGCCAGCAGCCAAGGGACAGGGCAGCAAGAGACCCAGTACTTC.

This clone has a single count. The rearrangement uses TRBV25-1 and TRBJ2-5; D is unclear. In germline, CDR1 is MGHDK, CDR2 SYGVNS. V lost 3 bases, J lost 1 base, and 12 bases lay in between. The CDR3 covers 15 residues. The DNA of the CDR3 is TGTGCCAGCAGTGATATTAGGCCAGGCCAAGAGACCCAGTACTTC. Translation gives CASSDIRPGQETQYF.

This clone was observed many times. The chain employs TRBV6-5 and TRBJ2-1; the match to TRBD2 covers 9 bases. This CDR3 is 15 amino acids long. Unmatched junction bases numbered 4, after V lost 2 bases and J lost 5 bases. Germline V CDR1 and CDR2: MNHEY, SVGAGI. In DNA form, the CDR3 reads TGTGCCAGCAGTTACGGAGCGGGGGGCAACAATGAGCAGTTCTTC. Protein: CASSYGAGGNNEQFF.

A few counts support this clone. The chain couples TRBV7-9 to TRBJ2-3; TRBD1 matches at 7 bases. From germline, CDR1 is SEHNR and CDR2 FQNEAQ (reference sequence). V lost 4 bases to trimming and J lost 2 bases; unmatched junction nucleotides: 12. The CDR3 is 17 residues long. The CDR3 DNA follows: TGTGCCAGCAGCTCCGAGATCCGGGACAGAGTCACAGATACGCAGTATTTT. It codes for CASSSEIRDRVTDTQYF.

This chain joins TRBV27 and TRBJ1-2, with 7 bases matching TRBD1. CDR3 length equals 14 residues. The V gene's germline CDR1 is MNHEY and CDR2 SMNVEV (reference sequence). V gave up 5 bases and J gave up 9 bases; unmatched junction bases: 12. CDR3 amino acids: CASSTDREFSSYTF. The CDR3 region has the DNA TGTGCCAGCAGTACAGACAGGGAGTTTTCGAGCTACACCTTC.

This clone was detected only a few times. CDR3 sequence reads: CASSQGGYDKNIQYF. CDR3 nucleotide sequence: TGTGCCAGCAGCCAAGGGGGCTACGACAAAAACATTCAGTACTTC. The rearrangement links TRBV4-2 to TRBJ2-4; D is perhaps TRBD1 (5 bases). The CDR3 sequence is 15 residues long. Germline CDR1 LGHNA, CDR2 YNFKEQ. Deletions cut 1 base from V and 3 bases from J, with 10 bases between.

The V and J genes are TRBV13 and TRBJ2-5; D not certain. The DNA end is more similar to TRBJ2-7, so the J call may be wrong. In germline, CDR1 is PRHDT, CDR2 FYEKMQ (reference sequence). This CDR3 has 13 residues. CDR3 in DNA: TGTGCCAGCAGCTACCAAGACTCCTACGAGCAGTACTTC. Translating gives CASSYQDSYEQYF.

This clone was seen more than once but under ten times. The rearrangement links TRBV5-1 to TRBJ2-5; 13 nucleotides agree with TRBD2. The length of the CDR3 is 17 residues. Germline V gene lookup returns CDR1 SGHRS and CDR2 YFSETQ. The junction had 10 bases not matched to a gene; V was cut back by 4 bases and J by 4 bases. The CDR3 nucleotides read TGCGCCAGCAGCCTTGAGCCGGGACTAGCGGGGAGAGAGACCCAGTACTTC. Residues: CASSLEPGLAGRETQYF.

This rearrangement joins TRBV11-2 to TRBJ2-1; 7 bases are shared with TRBD2. CDR1 is SGHAT and CDR2 is FQNNGV in the germline V gene. J lost 3 bases, V lost 1 base, and 3 bases had no gene match. The length of the CDR3 is 15 residues. The CDR3 region is CASSLGQRGYNEQFF. CDR3 sequence (DNA): TGTGCCAGCAGCTTAGGACAGCGGGGCTACAATGAGCAGTTCTTC.

The chain has TRBV9 and TRBJ1-1; TRBD1 is a possible D gene (5 bases). Germline CDR1 is SGDLS and CDR2 is YYNGEE. This CDR3 spans 14 amino acids. V lost 0 bases and J 2 bases, leaving 8 bases between the germline ends. The CDR3 protein is CASSVEGYNTEAFF. DNA of the CDR3: TGTGCCAGCAGCGTAGAGGGGTATAACACTGAAGCTTTCTTT.

The rearrangement joins TRBV18 to TRBJ2-3, with D uncertain. V was pared by 3 bases and J by 3 bases, with 7 bases between. Germline V gene lookup returns CDR1 KGHSH and CDR2 LQKENI. The CDR3 is 13 residues long. CDR3 coding DNA: TGTGCCAGCTCACCTGACTCAACAGATACGCAGTATTTT. This gives the protein CASSPDSTDTQYF.